Below, 21 T cell receptor beta chains from the same sample are listed, as sequenced in a study of blood T cells in healthy people across ages. A second PCR, run for roughly 6 to 11 cycles, used a sample-barcoded 5' primer plus a J-beta primer mix. TCRdb re-analysed the 5' RACE reads in MiXCR, keeping a single row per CDR3 protein. Among about 1.5 million distinct CDR3 sequences, approximately 43% were seen once, and the ten largest hold about 4.1%. Sequenced input: blood. These receptors all stem from a woman aged 18-29 years in good health.

The chain couples TRBV12-3 or TRBV12-4 to TRBJ2-7, with D possibly TRBD1 on 5 matching bases. The CDR3 consists of 12 residues. V lost 9 bases and J lost 2, with 11 bases in between. CDR3 protein: CASVETAYEQYF. DNA for the CDR3: TGTGCCAGTGTAGAGACAGCCTACGAGCAGTACTTC.

This clonotype was detected a few times. The chain employs TRBV10-3 and TRBJ2-3, with D perhaps matching TRBD2 (7 bases). The germline V gene encodes CDR1 ENHRY and CDR2 SYGVKD. The CDR3 contains 17 residues. V was pared by 4 bases and J by 1 base, with 18 bases between. The CDR3 reads CAISAFSGAGGTDTQYF. The CDR3 nucleotides are TGTGCCATCAGTGCCTTCTCGGGGGCGGGAGGCACAGATACGCAGTATTTT.

CDR3 protein: CAISESGDRRTTDTQYF. For the CDR3, the DNA is TGTGCCATCAGTGAGTCTGGTGACAGACGGACCACAGATACGCAGTATTTT. This chain uses TRBV10-3 with TRBJ2-3; a possible D gene is TRBD1 (5 bases). The germline gives CDR1 ENHRY, CDR2 SYGVKD. Trimming pared 0 bases from V and 2 bases from J, leaving 15 bases between. This CDR3 is built from 17 residues.

V gene TRBV4-1 combines with J gene TRBJ1-1; D call uncertain. The CDR3 has 14 amino acids. V was clipped by 5 bases and J by 7 bases, with 17 bases between them. Germline CDR1 reads MGHRA; CDR2 reads YSYEKL. DNA for the CDR3: TGCGCCAGCAGCACGCCTTGGTCAGTGGGTGAAGCTTTCTTT. Translation: CASSTPWSVGEAFF.

V is TRBV9 and J is TRBJ2-5; D is undetermined. The CDR3 covers 15 residues. Germline CDR1 SGDLS, CDR2 YYNGEE. V was pared by 0 bases and J by 0 bases, with 9 bases between. DNA of the CDR3: TGTGCCAGCAGCGTAGACGGCAGTAACCAAGAGACCCAGTACTTC. As protein: CASSVDGSNQETQYF.

The chain uses TRBV27 and TRBJ2-1; D gene unclear. Per germline, CDR1 MNHEY and CDR2 SMNVEV (reference sequence). The CDR3 is made up of 14 amino acids. The V end was cut by 6 bases, the J end by 8 bases, with 17 bases between. This chain's CDR3 is CASSWYGLYDEQFF. Written as DNA, the CDR3 is TGTGCCAGCAGCTGGTACGGGTTATACGATGAGCAGTTCTTC.

This clonotype was seen ten or more times. J is TRBJ1-2 and V is TRBV2; TRBD1 might be the D (6 bases). Trimming removed 5 bases at V and 5 bases at J, with 15 bases between. The CDR3 is 14 amino acids. Germline CDR1 reads SNHLY; CDR2 reads FYNNEI. CDR3 nucleotides: TGTGCCAGCAGTCCACGGGTTCAGGGGTATGGCTACACCTTC. This encodes CASSPRVQGYGYTF.

This rearrangement joins TRBV6-2 or TRBV6-3 to TRBJ2-3; D is perhaps TRBD1 or TRBD2 (5 bases each). Germline V gene lookup returns CDR1 MNHEY and CDR2 SVGEGT. Trimming took off 2 bases at V and 4 bases at J, with 13 bases between the two ends. The CDR3 consists of 15 residues. CDR3 sequence: CASSYVGGVADTQYF. CDR3 nucleotide sequence: TGTGCCAGCAGTTACGTTGGGGGAGTGGCAGATACGCAGTATTTT.

The CDR3 DNA is TGCGCCAGCAGCTTGGGGGGGACACCTCGCTGGGCTTTCTTT. As protein: CASSLGGTPRWAFF. This chain connects TRBV5-1 to TRBJ1-1, with a tentative D call TRBD1 (6 bases). CDR3 size: 14 residues. From germline, CDR1 is SGHRS and CDR2 YFSETQ. Trimming left V 0 bases short and J 11 bases short, with 17 bases between.

The chain carries TRBV7-6 and TRBJ2-5; D is ambiguous. The ends were cut back, 1 base at V and 2 bases at J, with 11 bases in the middle. This CDR3 spans 15 amino acids. Looked up from germline, CDR1 is SGHVS and CDR2 is FNYEAQ. Written as DNA, the CDR3 is TGTGCCAGCAGCTTAGGCGGAGACTCACAAGAGACCCAGTACTTC. Translation gives CASSLGGDSQETQYF.

This clonotype was seen only once. The chain joins TRBV6-5 to TRBJ1-4; possible D gene TRBD1, 6 bases. The CDR3 has 15 residues. Trimming pared 2 bases from V and 7 bases from J, leaving 14 bases between. Per the germline V gene, CDR1 is MNHEY and CDR2 is SVGAGI. In DNA form, the CDR3 reads TGTGCCAGCAGTTACCTCAGGGCAGGGGCTGAAAAACTGTTTTTT. The encoded protein is CASSYLRAGAEKLFF.

A few counts support this clonotype. The V gene is TRBV20-1, the J gene TRBJ2-1; 10 bases match TRBD2. In germline, CDR1 is DFQATT, CDR2 SNEGSKA (reference sequence). This CDR3 comprises 14 residues. Trimming removed 1 base from V and 4 bases from J; junction bases left unmatched: 1. In DNA form, the CDR3 reads TGCAGTGCTAGAGCTAGCGGGGGTTACAATGAGCAGTTCTTC. Translated, it gives CSARASGGYNEQFF.

The chain has TRBV7-2 and TRBJ2-7, with 7 positions matching TRBD2. Germline-derived CDR1 and CDR2 are SGHTA and FQGNSA. With V trimmed by 0 bases and J by 4 bases, 6 bases remained unmatched. The CDR3 extends over 15 amino acids. CDR3 sequence: CASSLALAAVYEQYF. CDR3 coding DNA: TGTGCCAGCAGCTTAGCGCTAGCGGCCGTGTACGAGCAGTACTTC. Supplemented by reference TRBV7-2 and TRBJ2-7, the full variable domain reads GAGVSQSPSNKVTEKGKDVELRCDPISGHTALYWYRQSLGQGLEFLIYFQGNSAPDKSGLPSDRFSAERTGGSVSTLTIQRTQQEDSAVYLCASSLALAAVYEQYFGPGTRLTVT.

The chain links TRBV5-6 to TRBJ2-1, with TRBD1 matching over 9 bases. CDR1 and CDR2 from the germline V gene are SGHDT and YYEEEE. This CDR3 contains 15 residues. Germline trimming cut 4 bases from V and 10 bases from J; bases unmatched to any gene: 12. As DNA, the CDR3 is TGTGCCAGCAGCCCTTGGACAGGGGCGGATAGGGAGCAGTTCTTC. As protein: CASSPWTGADREQFF.

V gene TRBV6-5 combines with J gene TRBJ1-6, with D unclear. The V end lost 2 bases, the J end lost 0 bases, and 11 bases lay between the germline ends. The CDR3 has 17 residues. The germline gives CDR1 MNHEY, CDR2 SVGAGI. For the CDR3, the DNA is TGTGCCAGCAGTTACGGAACAGACCGCTCCTATAATTCACCCCTCCACTTT. This sequence encodes CASSYGTDRSYNSPLHF.

This clonotype was recorded only once. The germline gene is not matched at one end of the junction; a read error may be the cause. The rearrangement uses TRBV7-9 and TRBJ2-5; 7 nucleotides match TRBD1. The CDR3 loop spans 13 amino acids. Germline CDR1 reads SEHNR; CDR2 reads FQNEAQ (reference sequence). CDR3 coding DNA: TGTGCCAGCAGCACAGGGGCCCAAGAGACCCAGCACTTC. Translated: CASSTGAQETQHF.

The count of this clonotype is one. V gene TRBV19 combines with J gene TRBJ1-1, with unresolved D. In germline, CDR1 is LNHDA, CDR2 SQIVND (reference sequence). Trimming removed 3 bases at V and 4 bases at J, with 15 bases between. CDR3 length equals 15 residues. The CDR3, as DNA: TGTGCCAGTAGTATGGATTCACCAGGCCCCACTGAAGCTTTCTTT. Its protein is CASSMDSPGPTEAFF.

The chain employs TRBV4-3 and TRBJ1-1; tentative D call: TRBD1 (5 bases). With 1 base removed from V and 12 bases from J, the gap between germline ends came to 18 bases. The CDR3 covers 14 residues. Germline values: CDR1 LGHNA, CDR2 YSLEER. CDR3 coding DNA: TGCGCCAGCAGCCAAGCACCGGGACGGGGTCTCCCTTTCTTT. It encodes CASSQAPGRGLPFF.

The CDR3 bases are TGTGCCAGCAGCCGGCAGGGAGATAGGACTGAAGCTTTCTTT. Amino acids: CASSRQGDRTEAFF. This chain joins TRBV12-3 or TRBV12-4 and TRBJ1-1; D might be TRBD1 (5 bases). V shed 6 bases and J shed 5 bases, with 16 bases lying between them. The CDR3 runs 14 residues.

At least ten counts were recorded for this clonotype. J is TRBJ2-5 and V is TRBV6-2 or TRBV6-3; D is ambiguous. The CDR3 has 11 amino acids. Deletions cut 2 bases from V and 5 bases from J, with 3 bases between. CDR1 is MNHEY, CDR2 SVGEGT, per germline. In DNA form, the CDR3 reads TGTGCCAGCAGTTACAGGGAGACCCAGTACTTC. It codes for CASSYRETQYF.

The chain joins TRBV7-9 to TRBJ2-1, with D unresolved. CDR3 length: 14 residues. V was clipped by 0 bases and J by 13 bases, with 16 bases between them. Germline V gene data show CDR1 as SEHNR and CDR2 as FQNEAQ (reference sequence). This CDR3 is CASSLAGMMETQFF. The DNA for the CDR3 is TGTGCCAGCAGCTTAGCGGGAATGATGGAGACCCAGTTCTTC. The full variable domain, completed using reference TRBV7-9 and TRBJ2-1, is DTGVSQNPRHKITKRGQNVTFRCDPISEHNRLYWYRQTLGQGPEFLTYFQNEAQLEKSRLLSDRFSAERPKGSFSTLEIQRTEQGDSAMYLCASSLAGMMETQFFGPGTRLTVL.